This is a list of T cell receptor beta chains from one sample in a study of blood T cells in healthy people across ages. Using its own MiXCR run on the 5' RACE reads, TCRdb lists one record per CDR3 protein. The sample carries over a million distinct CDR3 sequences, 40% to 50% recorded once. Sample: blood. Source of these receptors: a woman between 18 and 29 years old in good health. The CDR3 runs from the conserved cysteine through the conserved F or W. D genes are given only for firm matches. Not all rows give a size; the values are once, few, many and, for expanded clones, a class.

CSAPVGRQGLNTF,TGCAGTGCTCCCGTAGGACGTCAGGGCCTCAACACCTTC,-,TRBJ1-2,few,TRBV20-1
CASSLGKGTGNTGELFF,TGTGCCAGCAGCTTAGGAAAGGGGACGGGGAACACCGGGGAGCTGTTTTTT,-,TRBJ2-2,-,TRBV7-3
CASSGLAPMTSTDTQYF,TGTGCCAGCAGTGGACTAGCGCCAATGACTAGCACAGATACGCAGTATTTT,TRBD2,TRBJ2-3,-,TRBV28
CASGPPSVTQDAYGYTF,TGTGCCAGCGGTCCCCCCTCCGTAACACAGGACGCCTATGGCTACACCTTC,-,TRBJ1-2,-,TRBV27
CASRQSGNTIYF,TGTGCCAGCAGACAGTCTGGAAACACCATATATTTT,-,TRBJ1-3,-,TRBV6-6
CASSLTRNQPQHF,TGTGCCAGCAGCTTAACGCGGAATCAGCCCCAGCATTTT,-,TRBJ1-5,-,TRBV7-3
CASTLRLAGAYEQYF,TGTGCCAGCACCTTACGACTAGCGGGAGCATATGAGCAGTACTTC,TRBD2,TRBJ2-7,-,TRBV12-3/TRBV12-4
CASSGQGSRYGYTF,TGTGCCAGCAGTGGACAGGGTAGCCGGTATGGCTACACCTTC,TRBD1,TRBJ1-2,-,TRBV6-1
CASSLVSGGETYNEQFF,TGTGCCAGCAGCCTTGTTTCCGGGGGCGAAACCTACAATGAGCAGTTCTTC,-,TRBJ2-1,-,TRBV4-2
CASSLGSRVVVRNQPQHF,TGTGCCAGCAGTCTTGGGTCCCGGGTGGTGGTACGCAATCAGCCCCAGCATTTT,-,TRBJ1-5,-,TRBV6-1
CASSPGPTYQETQYF,TGTGCCAGCAGCCCCGGACCGACTTACCAGGAGACCCAGTACTTC,-,TRBJ2-5,-,TRBV3-1
CAISNQGEGEAQYF,TGTGCCATCAGTAATCAGGGAGAGGGGGAGGCCCAGTACTTC,-,TRBJ2-7,-,TRBV10-3
CAISEVLGSGYQETQFF,TGTGCCATCAGTGAGGTACTTGGTAGCGGGTACCAAGAGACCCAGTTCTTC,TRBD2,TRBJ2-1,-,TRBV10-3
CASTPRDSPTDTQYF,TGTGCCAGCACCCCTCGGGACTCACCCACAGATACGCAGTATTTT,-,TRBJ2-3,-,TRBV9
CASSVGYYQPQHF,TGTGCCAGCAGCGTAGGGTATTATCAGCCCCAGCATTTT,-,TRBJ1-5,-,TRBV9
CASSYNRVGGWNEQYF,TGTGCCAGCAGTTATAACAGGGTGGGTGGTTGGAACGAGCAGTACTTC,-,TRBJ2-7,-,TRBV27